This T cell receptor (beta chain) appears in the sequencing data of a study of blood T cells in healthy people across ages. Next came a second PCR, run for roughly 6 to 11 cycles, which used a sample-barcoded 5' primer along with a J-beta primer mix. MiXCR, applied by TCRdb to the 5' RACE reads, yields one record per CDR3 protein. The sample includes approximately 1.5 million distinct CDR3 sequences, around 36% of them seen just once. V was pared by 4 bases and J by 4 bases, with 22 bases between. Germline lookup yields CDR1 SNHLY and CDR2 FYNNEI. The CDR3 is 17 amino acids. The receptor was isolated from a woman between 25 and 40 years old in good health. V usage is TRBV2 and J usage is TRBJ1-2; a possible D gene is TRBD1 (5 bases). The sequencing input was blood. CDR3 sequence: CASSVEAGTVNRYGYTF. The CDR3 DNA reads TGTGCCAGCAGTGTCGAAGCCGGGACCGTCAACCGCTATGGCTACACCTTC. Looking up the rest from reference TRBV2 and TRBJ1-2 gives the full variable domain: EPEVTQTPSHQVTQMGQEVILRCVPISNHLYFYWYRQILGQKVEFLVSFYNNEISEKSEIFDDQFSVERPDGSNFTLKIRSTKLEDSAMYFCASSVEAGTVNRYGYTFGSGTRLTVV.